These T cell receptor beta chains were read from a single sample in a study of cytomegalovirus exposure and HLA in healthy donors. TCRdb's table, derived via immunoSEQ multiplex PCR, lists solely in-frame clones and lacks some. This table holds under 40,000 clones, 90% found once. The sequenced sample consisted of PBMCs. The receptor set was obtained from a woman between 18 and 30 years old in good health and CMV-seronegative. CDR3s include the opening cysteine and the closing phenylalanine or tryptophan. Each record gives: clone size, J gene, D gene, V gene, CDR3 protein, CDR3 DNA. The D gene is left open where the match is weak. Part of the rows lack a size; the others show once, few, many or a class for expanded clones.

size: .; J: TRBJ2-3; D: .; V: TRBV20-1; CDR3: CSVPYRDTQYF; DNA: TGCAGTGTCCCGTATCGGGATACGCAGTATTTT
size: .; J: TRBJ2-7; D: TRBD1; V: TRBV7-9; CDR3: CASSLGQGLEQYF; DNA: TGTGCCAGCAGCTTAGGACAGGGGTTGGAGCAGTACTTC
size: .; J: TRBJ1-4; D: .; V: TRBV6-1; CDR3: CASSEAGGENEKLFF; DNA: TGTGCCAGCAGTGAAGCGGGAGGGGAGAATGAAAAACTGTTTTTT
size: .; J: TRBJ1-5; D: TRBD1; V: TRBV4-2; CDR3: CASSYDRDGNQPQHF; DNA: TGTGCCAGCAGCTACGACAGGGACGGCAATCAGCCCCAGCATTTT
size: .; J: TRBJ1-1; D: .; V: TRBV27; CDR3: CASRSRGARTEAFF; DNA: TGTGCCAGCAGGTCGCGGGGGGCGAGGACTGAAGCTTTCTTT
size: .; J: TRBJ1-1; D: .; V: TRBV18; CDR3: CASSPDRFTEAFF; DNA: TGTGCCAGCTCACCCGACAGGTTCACTGAAGCTTTCTTT
size: .; J: TRBJ2-7; D: TRBD2; V: TRBV4-1; CDR3: CASSPDAGLAGGQPYYEQYF; DNA: TGCGCCAGCAGCCCGGATGCAGGACTAGCGGGAGGGCAACCCTACTACGAGCAGTACTTC
size: .; J: TRBJ1-5; D: .; V: TRBV28; CDR3: CASSSIQPQHF; DNA: TGTGCCAGCAGTTCAATTCAGCCCCAGCATTTT
size: .; J: TRBJ2-7; D: TRBD2; V: TRBV19; CDR3: CATSKTSGSSYEQYF; DNA: TGTGCCACTTCGAAAACTAGCGGGAGTAGTTACGAGCAGTACTTC
size: .; J: TRBJ1-2; D: .; V: TRBV19; CDR3: CATQGTPNGYTF; DNA: TGTGCCACCCAGGGGACACCCAATGGCTACACCTTC
size: .; J: TRBJ2-3; D: TRBD2; V: TRBV28; CDR3: CASSEAGTSDTDTQYF; DNA: TGTGCCAGCAGTGAGGCCGGGACTAGCGACACAGATACGCAGTATTTT
size: .; J: TRBJ1-6; D: .; V: TRBV27; CDR3: CASSPKGGLSSYNSPLHF; DNA: TGTGCCAGCAGCCCAAAGGGCGGGCTTAGCTCCTATAATTCACCCCTCCACTTT
size: .; J: TRBJ1-5; D: .; V: TRBV30; CDR3: CAWSSGGDQPQHF; DNA: TGTGCCTGGAGTAGCGGGGGGGATCAGCCCCAGCATTTT
size: .; J: TRBJ2-5; D: .; V: TRBV19; CDR3: CASSMNGATKETQYF; DNA: TGTGCCAGTAGTATGAATGGGGCCACTAAAGAGACCCAGTACTTC
size: once; J: TRBJ1-5; D: .; V: TRBV6-5; CDR3: CASSSGAYSNQPQHF; DNA: TGTGCCAGCAGTTCAGGGGCCTATAGCAATCAGCCCCAGCATTTT
size: .; J: TRBJ2-5; D: TRBD1; V: TRBV5-4; CDR3: CASSLEGARGEGTQYF; DNA: TGTGCCAGCAGCTTGGAGGGGGCGAGAGGAGAAGGGACCCAGTACTTC
size: once; J: TRBJ1-3; D: .; V: TRBV5-6; CDR3: CASSLSGNTIYF; DNA: TGTGCCAGCAGCCTCTCTGGAAACACCATATATTTT
size: once; J: TRBJ1-2; D: .; V: TRBV27; CDR3: CASSLSVAVSGYTF; DNA: TGTGCCAGCAGTTTATCGGTGGCGGTGTCTGGCTACACCTTC
size: .; J: TRBJ2-7; D: TRBD2; V: TRBV27; CDR3: CASSSTTSGLAEQYF; DNA: TGTGCCAGCAGCTCCACGACTAGCGGGCTCGCCGAGCAGTACTTC
size: .; J: TRBJ2-1; D: TRBD2; V: TRBV11-2; CDR3: CASSFLPGGASGTFEQFF; DNA: TGTGCCAGCAGCTTTTTACCGGGGGGGGCTAGCGGGACATTTGAGCAGTTCTTC
size: .; J: TRBJ2-5; D: TRBD2; V: TRBV7-2; CDR3: CASSLAGTSGQETQYF; DNA: TGTGCCAGCAGCTTAGCGGGAACTAGCGGCCAAGAGACCCAGTACTTC
size: .; J: TRBJ2-3; D: .; V: TRBV5-1; CDR3: CASSLDYRTDTQYF; DNA: TGCGCCAGCAGCTTGGACTACCGCACAGATACGCAGTATTTT
size: .; J: TRBJ2-1; D: TRBD1; V: TRBV7-9; CDR3: CSSSLGQGVVDEQFF; DNA: TGTTCCAGCAGCCTAGGACAGGGGGTCGTTGATGAGCAGTTCTTC
size: .; J: TRBJ1-1; D: .; V: TRBV5-1; CDR3: CASNWGGLRTEAFF; DNA: TGCGCCAGCAACTGGGGGGGGCTGAGAACTGAAGCTTTCTTT
size: .; J: TRBJ2-6; D: .; V: TRBV28; CDR3: CASSWGRGEGGANVLTF; DNA: TGTGCCAGCAGTTGGGGCAGGGGAGAGGGTGGGGCCAACGTCCTGACTTTC
size: .; J: TRBJ2-1; D: TRBD1; V: TRBV28; CDR3: CASSFGTGVGGEQFF; DNA: TGTGCCAGCAGCTTCGGGACAGGGGTGGGCGGTGAGCAGTTCTTC
size: .; J: TRBJ2-5; D: TRBD2; V: TRBV27; CDR3: CASSSYGTSGSWNQETQYF; DNA: TGTGCCAGCAGTTCTTACGGGACTAGCGGGAGCTGGAACCAAGAGACCCAGTACTTC
size: .; J: TRBJ2-3; D: .; V: TRBV10-3; CDR3: CAISERGLHTQYF; DNA: TGTGCCATCAGTGAGCGGGGACTTCATACGCAGTATTTT
size: .; J: TRBJ2-1; D: TRBD2; V: TRBV19; CDR3: CASSDSGTSGYNEQFF; DNA: TGTGCCAGTAGCGATTCCGGGACTAGCGGTTACAATGAGCAGTTCTTC
size: .; J: TRBJ2-5; D: TRBD2; V: TRBV12-5; CDR3: CASGLVPNSGRGETQYF; DNA: TGTGCTAGTGGTTTGGTACCGAATAGCGGGAGAGGAGAGACCCAGTACTTC
size: .; J: TRBJ2-1; D: TRBD1; V: TRBV7-2; CDR3: CASIIDRAAYNEQFF; DNA: TGTGCCAGCATCATAGACAGGGCAGCCTACAATGAGCAGTTCTTC
size: .; J: TRBJ2-7; D: .; V: TRBV27; CDR3: CASSSVYEQYF; DNA: TGTGCCAGCAGCTCAGTCTACGAGCAGTACTTC
size: .; J: TRBJ1-1; D: TRBD1; V: TRBV5-6; CDR3: CASSLEGQGNTEAFF; DNA: TGTGCCAGCAGCTTAGAAGGACAGGGGAACACTGAAGCTTTCTTT
size: .; J: TRBJ1-2; D: TRBD1; V: TRBV7-3; CDR3: CASRAGDRLNGYTF; DNA: TGTGCCAGCAGGGCCGGGGACAGACTTAATGGCTACACCTTC
size: .; J: TRBJ2-7; D: TRBD1; V: TRBV7-9; CDR3: CASSPWDRTYVEQYF; DNA: TGTGCCAGCAGCCCGTGGGACAGGACGTACGTCGAGCAGTACTTC
size: .; J: TRBJ1-5; D: .; V: TRBV13; CDR3: CASSEGGDQPQHF; DNA: TGTGCCAGCAGCGAAGGCGGGGATCAGCCCCAGCATTTT
size: .; J: TRBJ2-7; D: .; V: TRBV28; CDR3: CASSAYGDPERLEQYF; DNA: TGTGCCAGCAGTGCCTACGGGGATCCCGAGCGTTTGGAGCAGTACTTC
size: .; J: TRBJ2-7; D: .; V: TRBV9; CDR3: CASSAYEQYF; DNA: TGTGCCAGCTCCGCCTACGAGCAGTACTTC
size: .; J: TRBJ2-7; D: .; V: TRBV14; CDR3: CASSRDRSHEQYF; DNA: TGTGCCAGCAGCCGCGACAGGTCCCACGAGCAGTACTTC
size: .; J: TRBJ1-3; D: TRBD1; V: TRBV5-4; CDR3: CATTIGGGASPGNTIYF; DNA: TGTGCCACCACGATAGGAGGGGGCGCTTCGCCTGGAAACACCATATATTTT
size: once; J: TRBJ2-4; D: .; V: TRBV19; CDR3: CASSIGRVGGKNIQYF; DNA: TGTGCCAGTAGTATAGGGAGGGTCGGAGGCAAAAACATTCAGTACTTC
size: .; J: TRBJ2-5; D: TRBD2; V: TRBV5-1; CDR3: CASSSASGEETQYF; DNA: TGCGCCAGCAGCTCAGCTAGCGGAGAAGAGACCCAGTACTTC
size: .; J: TRBJ2-7; D: .; V: TRBV25-1; CDR3: CASRHKSSYEQYF; DNA: TGTGCCAGCAGACACAAAAGCTCCTACGAGCAGTACTTC
size: .; J: TRBJ1-2; D: TRBD1; V: TRBV18; CDR3: CASSPTGVNYGYTF; DNA: TGTGCCAGCTCACCAACAGGGGTTAACTATGGCTACACCTTC
size: .; J: TRBJ2-7; D: .; V: TRBV7-9; CDR3: CSSSASGTPYEQYF; DNA: TGTTCCAGCAGCGCCTCCGGGACTCCCTACGAGCAGTACTTC